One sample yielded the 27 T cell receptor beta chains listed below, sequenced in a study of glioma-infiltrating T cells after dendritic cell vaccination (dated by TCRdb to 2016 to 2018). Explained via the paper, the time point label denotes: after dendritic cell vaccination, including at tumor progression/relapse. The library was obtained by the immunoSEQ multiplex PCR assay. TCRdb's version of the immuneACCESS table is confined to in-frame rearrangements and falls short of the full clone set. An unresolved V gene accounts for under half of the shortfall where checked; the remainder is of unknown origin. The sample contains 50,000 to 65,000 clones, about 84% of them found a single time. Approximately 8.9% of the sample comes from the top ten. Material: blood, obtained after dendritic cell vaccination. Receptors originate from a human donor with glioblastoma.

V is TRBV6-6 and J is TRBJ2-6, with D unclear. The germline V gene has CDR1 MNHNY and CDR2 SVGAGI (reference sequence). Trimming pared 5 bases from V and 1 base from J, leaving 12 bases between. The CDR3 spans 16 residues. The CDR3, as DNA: TGTGCCAGCAGTGGCCGGGTCTTATCTGGGGCCAACGTCCTGACTTTC. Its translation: CASSGRVLSGANVLTF.

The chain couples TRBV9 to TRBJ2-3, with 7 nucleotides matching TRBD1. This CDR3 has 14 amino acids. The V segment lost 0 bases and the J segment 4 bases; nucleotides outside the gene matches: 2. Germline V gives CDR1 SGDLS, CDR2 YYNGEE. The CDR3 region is CASSVGGGADTQYF. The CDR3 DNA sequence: TGTGCCAGCAGCGTAGGAGGGGGCGCAGATACGCAGTATTTT. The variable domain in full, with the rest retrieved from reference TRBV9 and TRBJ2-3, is DSGVTQTPKHLITATGQRVTLRCSPRSGDLSVYWYQQSLDQGLQFLIQYYNGEERAKGNILERFSAQQFPDLHSELNLSSLELGDSALYFCASSVGGGADTQYFGPGTRLTVL.

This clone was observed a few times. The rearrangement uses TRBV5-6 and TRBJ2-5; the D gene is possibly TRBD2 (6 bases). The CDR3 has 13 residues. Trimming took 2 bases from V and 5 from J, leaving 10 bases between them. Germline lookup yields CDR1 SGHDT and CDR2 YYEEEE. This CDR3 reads CASSFGTSETQYF. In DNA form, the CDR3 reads TGTGCCAGCAGCTTCGGGACTTCGGAGACCCAGTACTTC.

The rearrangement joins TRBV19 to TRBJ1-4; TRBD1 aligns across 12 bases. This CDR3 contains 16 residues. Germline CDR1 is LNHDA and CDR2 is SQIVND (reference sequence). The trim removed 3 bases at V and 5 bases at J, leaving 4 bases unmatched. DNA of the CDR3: TGTGCCAGTAGTATCGGTGGGACAGGGGGCAATGAAAAACTGTTTTTT. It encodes CASSIGGTGGNEKLFF.

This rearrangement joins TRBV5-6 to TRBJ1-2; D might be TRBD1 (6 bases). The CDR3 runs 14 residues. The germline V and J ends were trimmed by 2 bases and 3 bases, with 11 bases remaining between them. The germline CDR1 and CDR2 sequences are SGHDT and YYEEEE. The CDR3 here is CASSFGRGDYGYTF. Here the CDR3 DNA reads TGTGCCAGCAGCTTTGGCAGGGGCGACTATGGCTACACCTTC.

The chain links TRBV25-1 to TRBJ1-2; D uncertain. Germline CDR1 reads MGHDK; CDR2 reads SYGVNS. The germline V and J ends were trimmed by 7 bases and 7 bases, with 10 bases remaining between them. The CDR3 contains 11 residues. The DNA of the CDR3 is TGTGCCAGCAATTCTCTTCGTGGCTACACCTTC. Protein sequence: CASNSLRGYTF.

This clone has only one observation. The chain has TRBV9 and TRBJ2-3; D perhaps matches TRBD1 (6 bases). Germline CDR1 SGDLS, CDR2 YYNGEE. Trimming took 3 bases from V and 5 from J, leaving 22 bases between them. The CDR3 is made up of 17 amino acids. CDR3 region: CASSGGGGTWGEDTQYF. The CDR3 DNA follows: TGTGCCAGCAGCGGAGGGGGTGGTACTTGGGGAGAAGATACGCAGTATTTT.

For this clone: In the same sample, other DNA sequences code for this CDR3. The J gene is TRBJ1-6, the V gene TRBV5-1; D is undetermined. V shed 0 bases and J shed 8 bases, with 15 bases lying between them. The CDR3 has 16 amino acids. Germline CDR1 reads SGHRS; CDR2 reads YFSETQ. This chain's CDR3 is CASSLDRVRPHSPLHF. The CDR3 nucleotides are TGCGCCAGCAGCTTGGACCGGGTGAGGCCCCATTCACCCCTCCACTTT.

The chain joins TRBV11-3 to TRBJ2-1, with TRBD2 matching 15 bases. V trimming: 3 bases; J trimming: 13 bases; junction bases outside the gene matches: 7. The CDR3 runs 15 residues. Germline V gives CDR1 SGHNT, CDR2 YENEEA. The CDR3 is CASSFGGLAGGYQFF. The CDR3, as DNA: TGTGCCAGCAGCTTCGGAGGACTAGCGGGGGGGTATCAGTTCTTC. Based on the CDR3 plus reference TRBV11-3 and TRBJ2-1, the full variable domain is EAGVVQSPRYKIIEKKQPVAFWCNPISGHNTLYWYLQNLGQGPELLIRYENEEAVDDSQLPKDRFSAERLKGVDSTLKIQPAELGDSAVYLCASSFGGLAGGYQFFGPGTRLTVL.

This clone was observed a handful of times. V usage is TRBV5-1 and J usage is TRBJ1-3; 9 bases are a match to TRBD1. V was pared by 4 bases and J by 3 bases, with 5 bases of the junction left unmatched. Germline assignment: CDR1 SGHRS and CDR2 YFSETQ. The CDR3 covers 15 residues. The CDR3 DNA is TGCGCCAGCAGCAGTACAGGGGGCTATGGAAACACCATATATTTT. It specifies CASSSTGGYGNTIYF.

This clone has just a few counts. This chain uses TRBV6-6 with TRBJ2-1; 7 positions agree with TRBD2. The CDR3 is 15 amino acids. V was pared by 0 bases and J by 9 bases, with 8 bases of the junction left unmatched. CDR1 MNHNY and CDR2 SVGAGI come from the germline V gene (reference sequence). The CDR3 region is CASSYSPLSGGEQFF. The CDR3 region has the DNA TGTGCCAGCAGTTACTCCCCACTCTCGGGGGGTGAGCAGTTCTTC.

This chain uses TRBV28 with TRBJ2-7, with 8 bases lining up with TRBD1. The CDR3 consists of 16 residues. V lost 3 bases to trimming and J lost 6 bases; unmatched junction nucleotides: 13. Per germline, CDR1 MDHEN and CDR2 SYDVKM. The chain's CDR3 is CASSLPGQGQGLEQYF. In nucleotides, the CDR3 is TGTGCCAGCAGTTTGCCCGGACAGGGCCAGGGACTCGAGCAGTACTTC.

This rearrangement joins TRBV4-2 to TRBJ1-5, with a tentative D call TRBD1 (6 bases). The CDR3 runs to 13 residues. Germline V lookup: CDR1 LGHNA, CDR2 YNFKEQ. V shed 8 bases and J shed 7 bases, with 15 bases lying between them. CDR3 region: CASGSQGGQPQHF. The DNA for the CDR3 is TGTGCCAGCGGCTCACAGGGCGGGCAGCCCCAGCATTTT.

The chain's CDR3 is CASGPRDWGSGANVLTF. DNA for the CDR3: TGTGCCAGCGGGCCGAGGGACTGGGGCTCTGGGGCCAACGTCCTGACTTTC. This chain joins TRBV11-1 and TRBJ2-6; TRBD2 is a possible D gene (6 bases). The CDR3 runs to 17 residues. The germline V and J ends were trimmed by 8 bases and 0 bases, with 17 bases remaining between them. The germline gives CDR1 SGHAT, CDR2 FQDESV (reference sequence).

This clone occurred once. The CDR3 DNA reads TGTGCCTGTACAGAGAATAATGAAAAACTGTTTTTT. Residues: CACTENNEKLFF. The chain links TRBV30 to TRBJ1-4; the D is unclear. CDR3 length: 12 residues. The germline gives CDR1 GTSNPN, CDR2 SVGIG (reference sequence). V was clipped by 6 bases and J by 4 bases, with 9 bases between them.

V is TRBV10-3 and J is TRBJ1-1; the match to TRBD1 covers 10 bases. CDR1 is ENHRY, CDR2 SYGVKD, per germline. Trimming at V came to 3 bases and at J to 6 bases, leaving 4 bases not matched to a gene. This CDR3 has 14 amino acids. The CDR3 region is CAISEGTGVPEAFF. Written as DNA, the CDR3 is TGTGCCATCAGTGAAGGGACAGGGGTGCCTGAAGCTTTCTTT.

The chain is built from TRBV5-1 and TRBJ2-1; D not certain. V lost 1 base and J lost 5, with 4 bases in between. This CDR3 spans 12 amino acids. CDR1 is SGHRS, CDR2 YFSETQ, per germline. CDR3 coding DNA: TGCGCCAGCAGCTTGTCGGACAATGAGCAGTTCTTC. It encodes CASSLSDNEQFF.

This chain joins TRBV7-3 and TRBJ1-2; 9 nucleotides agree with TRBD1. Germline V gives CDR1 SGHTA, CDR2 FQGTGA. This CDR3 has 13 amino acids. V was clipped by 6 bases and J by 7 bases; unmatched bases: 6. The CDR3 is CASSPGQGFGYTF. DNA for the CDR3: TGTGCCAGCAGTCCGGGACAGGGATTTGGCTACACCTTC.

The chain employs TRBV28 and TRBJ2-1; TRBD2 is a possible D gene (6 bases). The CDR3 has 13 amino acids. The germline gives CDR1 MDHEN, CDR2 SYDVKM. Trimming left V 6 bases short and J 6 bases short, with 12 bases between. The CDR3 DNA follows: TGTGCCAGCAGGCCGGAGGGTGGCAATGAGCAGTTCTTC. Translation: CASRPEGGNEQFF.

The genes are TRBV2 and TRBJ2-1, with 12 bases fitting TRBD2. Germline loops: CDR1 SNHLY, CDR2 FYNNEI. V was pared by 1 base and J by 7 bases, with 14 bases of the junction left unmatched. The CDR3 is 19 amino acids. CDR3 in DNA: TGTGCCAGCAGTGAAGGACGGCTAGCGGGGGGGCTATTCCAGAATGAGCAGTTCTTC. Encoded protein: CASSEGRLAGGLFQNEQFF.

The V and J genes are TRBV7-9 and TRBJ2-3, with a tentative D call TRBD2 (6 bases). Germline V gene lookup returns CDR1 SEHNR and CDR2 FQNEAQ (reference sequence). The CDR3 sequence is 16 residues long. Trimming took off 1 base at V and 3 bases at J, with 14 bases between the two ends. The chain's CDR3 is CASSLGDPGETDTQYF. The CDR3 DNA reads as TGTGCCAGCAGCTTAGGTGATCCGGGGGAGACAGATACGCAGTATTTT.

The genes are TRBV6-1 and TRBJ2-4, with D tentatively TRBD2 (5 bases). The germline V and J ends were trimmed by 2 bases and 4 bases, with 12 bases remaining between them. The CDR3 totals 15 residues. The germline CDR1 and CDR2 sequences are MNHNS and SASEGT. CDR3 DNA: TGTGCCAGCAGTGAATCCGTCGGGATAAAAAACATTCAGTACTTC. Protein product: CASSESVGIKNIQYF.

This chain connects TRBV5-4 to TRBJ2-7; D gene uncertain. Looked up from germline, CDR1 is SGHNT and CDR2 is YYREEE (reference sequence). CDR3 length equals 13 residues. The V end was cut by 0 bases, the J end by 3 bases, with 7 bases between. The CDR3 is CASSLDRSYEQYF. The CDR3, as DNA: TGTGCCAGCAGCTTGGATCGTAGCTACGAGCAGTACTTC. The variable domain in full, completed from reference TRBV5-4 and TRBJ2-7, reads ETGVTQSPTHLIKTRGQQVTLRCSSQSGHNTVSWYQQALGQGPQFIFQYYREEENGRGNFPPRFSGLQFPNYSSELNVNALELDDSALYLCASSLDRSYEQYFGPGTRLTVT.

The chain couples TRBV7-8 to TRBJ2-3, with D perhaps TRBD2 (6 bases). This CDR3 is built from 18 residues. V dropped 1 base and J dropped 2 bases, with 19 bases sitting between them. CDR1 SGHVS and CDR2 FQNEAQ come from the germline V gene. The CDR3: CASSLVITRRETTDTQYF. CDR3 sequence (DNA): TGTGCCAGCAGCTTAGTCATTACTCGGCGGGAAACCACAGATACGCAGTATTTT.

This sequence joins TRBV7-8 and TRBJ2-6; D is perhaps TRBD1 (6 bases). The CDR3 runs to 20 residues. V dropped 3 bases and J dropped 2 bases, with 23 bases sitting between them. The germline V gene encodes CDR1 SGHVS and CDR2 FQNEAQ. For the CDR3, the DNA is TGTGCCAGCAGCTTTGTAAAGGTGGTTCTGGGGGCAGCTGGGGCCAACGTCCTGACTTTC. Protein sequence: CASSFVKVVLGAAGANVLTF.

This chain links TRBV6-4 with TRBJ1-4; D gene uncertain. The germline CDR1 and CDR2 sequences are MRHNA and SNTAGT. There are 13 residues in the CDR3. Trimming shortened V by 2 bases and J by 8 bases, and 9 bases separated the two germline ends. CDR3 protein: CASSDEVKEKLFF. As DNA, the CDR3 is TGTGCCAGCAGTGACGAGGTAAAGGAAAAACTGTTTTTT.

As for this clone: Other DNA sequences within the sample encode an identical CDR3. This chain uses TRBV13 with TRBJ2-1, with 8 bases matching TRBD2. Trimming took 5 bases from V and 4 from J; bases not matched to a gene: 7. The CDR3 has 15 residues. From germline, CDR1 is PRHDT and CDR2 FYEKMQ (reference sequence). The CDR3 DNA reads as TGTGCCAGCAGCCTAAGCGGGGGACCTTACAATGAGCAGTTCTTC. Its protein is CASSLSGGPYNEQFF.